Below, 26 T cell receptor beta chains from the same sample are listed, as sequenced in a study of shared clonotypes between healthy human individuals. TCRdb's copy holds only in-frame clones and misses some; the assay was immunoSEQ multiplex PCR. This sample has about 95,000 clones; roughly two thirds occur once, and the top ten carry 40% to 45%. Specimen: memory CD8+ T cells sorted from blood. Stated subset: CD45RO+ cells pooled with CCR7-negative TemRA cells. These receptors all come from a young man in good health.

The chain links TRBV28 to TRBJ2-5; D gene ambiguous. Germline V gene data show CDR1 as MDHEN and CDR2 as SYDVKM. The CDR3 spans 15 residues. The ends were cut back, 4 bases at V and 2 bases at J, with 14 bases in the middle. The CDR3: CASSSRRVTQETQYF. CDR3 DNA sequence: TGTGCCAGCAGTTCCCGACGGGTCACACAAGAGACCCAGTACTTC.

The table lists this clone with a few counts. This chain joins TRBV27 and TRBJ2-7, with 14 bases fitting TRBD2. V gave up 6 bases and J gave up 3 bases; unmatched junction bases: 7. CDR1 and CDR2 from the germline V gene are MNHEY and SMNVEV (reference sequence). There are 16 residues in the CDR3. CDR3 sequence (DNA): TGTGCCAGCAGGGGACTAGCGGGAGTTCCCCTCTACGAGCAGTACTTC. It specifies CASRGLAGVPLYEQYF.

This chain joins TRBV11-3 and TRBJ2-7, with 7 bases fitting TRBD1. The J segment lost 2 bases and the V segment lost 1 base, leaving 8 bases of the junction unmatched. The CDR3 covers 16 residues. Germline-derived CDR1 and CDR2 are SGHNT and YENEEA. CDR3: CASSLAPSTGAYEQYF. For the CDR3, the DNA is TGTGCCAGCAGCTTAGCGCCGTCAACAGGGGCCTACGAGCAGTACTTC.

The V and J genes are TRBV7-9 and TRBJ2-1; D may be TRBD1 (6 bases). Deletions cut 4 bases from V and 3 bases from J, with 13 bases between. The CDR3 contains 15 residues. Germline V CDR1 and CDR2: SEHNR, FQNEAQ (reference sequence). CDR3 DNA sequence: TGTGCCAGCAGCTCCGTCTTGGACAGCTACAATGAGCAGTTCTTC. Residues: CASSSVLDSYNEQFF.

The CDR3 sequence: CASRTGTGPYEQYF. CDR3 coding DNA: TGTGCCAGCAGAACCGGGACAGGCCCCTACGAGCAGTACTTC. This chain uses TRBV25-1 with TRBJ2-7; TRBD1 agrees at 8 bases. The CDR3 sequence is 14 residues long. J gave up 2 bases and V 6 bases, and 6 bases lay outside the gene matches. Germline V CDR1 and CDR2: MGHDK, SYGVNS.

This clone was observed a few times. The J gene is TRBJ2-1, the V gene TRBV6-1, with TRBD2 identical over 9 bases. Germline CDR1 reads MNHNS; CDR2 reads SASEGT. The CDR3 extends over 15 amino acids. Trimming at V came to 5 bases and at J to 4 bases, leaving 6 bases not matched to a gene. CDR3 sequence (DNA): TGTGCCAGCAGTTGGACTAGCGCGGGTTACAATGAGCAGTTCTTC. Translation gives CASSWTSAGYNEQFF.

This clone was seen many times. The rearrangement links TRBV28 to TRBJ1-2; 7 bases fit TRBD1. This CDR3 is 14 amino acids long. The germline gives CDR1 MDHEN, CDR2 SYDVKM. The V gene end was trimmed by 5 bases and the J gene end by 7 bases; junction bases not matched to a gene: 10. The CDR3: CASSLQTGFVGYTF. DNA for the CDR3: TGTGCCAGCAGTCTACAGACAGGGTTTGTTGGCTACACCTTC.

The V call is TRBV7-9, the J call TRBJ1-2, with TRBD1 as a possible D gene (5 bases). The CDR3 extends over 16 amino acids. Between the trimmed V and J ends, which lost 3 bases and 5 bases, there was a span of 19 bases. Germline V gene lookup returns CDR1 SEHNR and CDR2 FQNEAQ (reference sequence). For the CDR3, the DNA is TGTGCCAGCAGCTTTTTTGGGAAAGACAGTGTTTATGGCTACACCTTC. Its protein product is CASSFFGKDSVYGYTF.

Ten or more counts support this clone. CDR3 bases: TGTGCCAGCAGCCACCCCTCTGGGGCCAACGTCCTGACTTTC. Its translation is CASSHPSGANVLTF. V and J are TRBV5-6 and TRBJ2-6; D uncertain. Trimming shortened V by 4 bases and J by 0 bases, and 5 bases separated the two germline ends. Per the germline V gene, CDR1 is SGHDT and CDR2 is YYEEEE. This CDR3 is 14 amino acids long.

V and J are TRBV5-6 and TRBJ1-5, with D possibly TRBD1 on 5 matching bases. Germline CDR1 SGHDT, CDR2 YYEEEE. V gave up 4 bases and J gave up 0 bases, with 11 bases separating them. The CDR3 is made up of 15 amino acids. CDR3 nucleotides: TGTGCCAGCAGCCAGGGACTCTTTAGCAATCAGCCCCAGCATTTT. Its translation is CASSQGLFSNQPQHF.

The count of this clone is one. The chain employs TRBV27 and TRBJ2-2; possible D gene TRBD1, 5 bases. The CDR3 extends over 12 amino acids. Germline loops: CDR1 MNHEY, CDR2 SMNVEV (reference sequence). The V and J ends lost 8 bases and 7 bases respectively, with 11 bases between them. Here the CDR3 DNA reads TGTGCCAGCGCCCAGGGTGGCGGGGAGCTGTTTTTT. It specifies CASAQGGGELFF.

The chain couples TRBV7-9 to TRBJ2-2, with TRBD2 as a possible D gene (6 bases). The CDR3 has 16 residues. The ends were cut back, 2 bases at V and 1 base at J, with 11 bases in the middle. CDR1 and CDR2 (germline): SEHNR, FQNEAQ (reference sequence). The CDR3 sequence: CASSLNDGRNTGELFF. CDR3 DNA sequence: TGTGCCAGCAGCTTAAACGACGGGAGGAACACCGGGGAGCTGTTTTTT. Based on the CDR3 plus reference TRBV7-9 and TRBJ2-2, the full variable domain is DTGVSQNPRHKITKRGQNVTFRCDPISEHNRLYWYRQTLGQGPEFLTYFQNEAQLEKSRLLSDRFSAERPKGSFSTLEIQRTEQGDSAMYLCASSLNDGRNTGELFFGEGSRLTVL.

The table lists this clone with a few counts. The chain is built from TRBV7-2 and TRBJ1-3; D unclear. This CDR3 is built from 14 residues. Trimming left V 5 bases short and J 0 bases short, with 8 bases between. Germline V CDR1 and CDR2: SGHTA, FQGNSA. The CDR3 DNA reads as TGTGCCAGCAGCGGAGGAATCTCTGGAAACACCATATATTTT. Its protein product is CASSGGISGNTIYF.

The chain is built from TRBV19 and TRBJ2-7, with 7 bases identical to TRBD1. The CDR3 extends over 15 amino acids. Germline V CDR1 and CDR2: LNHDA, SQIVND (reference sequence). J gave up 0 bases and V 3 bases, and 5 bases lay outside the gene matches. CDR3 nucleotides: TGTGCCAGTAGTATCGGGGACAGTCCCTCCTACGAGCAGTACTTC. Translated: CASSIGDSPSYEQYF.

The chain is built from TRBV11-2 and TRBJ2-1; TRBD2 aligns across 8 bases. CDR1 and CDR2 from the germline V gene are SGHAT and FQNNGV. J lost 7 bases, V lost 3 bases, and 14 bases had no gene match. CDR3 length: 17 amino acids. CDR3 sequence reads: CASSLPAVAGRGNEQFF. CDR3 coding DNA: TGTGCCAGCAGCTTGCCGGCGGTAGCGGGAAGGGGGAATGAGCAGTTCTTC.

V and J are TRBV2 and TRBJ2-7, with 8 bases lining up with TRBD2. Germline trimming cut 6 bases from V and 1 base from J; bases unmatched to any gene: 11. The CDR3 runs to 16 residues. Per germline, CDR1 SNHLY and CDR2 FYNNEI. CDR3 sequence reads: CASRRAGAGGSYEQYF. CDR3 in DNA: TGTGCCAGCAGGAGGGCAGGGGCGGGAGGATCCTACGAGCAGTACTTC.

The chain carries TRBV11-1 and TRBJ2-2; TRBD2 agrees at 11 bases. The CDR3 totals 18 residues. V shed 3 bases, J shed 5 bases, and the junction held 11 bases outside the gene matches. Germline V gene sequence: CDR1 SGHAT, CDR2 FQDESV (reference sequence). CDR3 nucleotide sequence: TGTGCCAGCAGCTTGGGGGCCGCGACTAGCGGGAAGACCGGGGAGCTGTTTTTT. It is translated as CASSLGAATSGKTGELFF.

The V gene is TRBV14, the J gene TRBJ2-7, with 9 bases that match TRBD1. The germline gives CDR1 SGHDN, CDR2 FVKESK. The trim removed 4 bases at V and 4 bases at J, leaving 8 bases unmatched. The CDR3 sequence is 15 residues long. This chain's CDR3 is CASSPSGTGMYEQYF. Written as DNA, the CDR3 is TGTGCCAGCAGCCCTTCCGGGACAGGGATGTACGAGCAGTACTTC.

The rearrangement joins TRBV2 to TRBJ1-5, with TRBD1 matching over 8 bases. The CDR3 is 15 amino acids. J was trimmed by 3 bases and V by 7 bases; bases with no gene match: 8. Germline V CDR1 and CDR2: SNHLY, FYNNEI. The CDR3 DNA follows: TGTGCCAGCAATATAGGACAGGGAGCCAATCAGCCCCAGCATTTT. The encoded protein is CASNIGQGANQPQHF.

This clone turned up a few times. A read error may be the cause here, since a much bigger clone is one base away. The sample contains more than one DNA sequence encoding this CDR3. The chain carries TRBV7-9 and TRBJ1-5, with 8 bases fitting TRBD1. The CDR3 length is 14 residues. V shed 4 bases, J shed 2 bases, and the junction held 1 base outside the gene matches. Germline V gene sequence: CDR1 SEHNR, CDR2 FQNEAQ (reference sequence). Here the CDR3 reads CASSSDRGNQPQHF. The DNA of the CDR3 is TGTGCCAGCAGCTCGGACAGGGGCAATCAGCCCCAGCATTTT.

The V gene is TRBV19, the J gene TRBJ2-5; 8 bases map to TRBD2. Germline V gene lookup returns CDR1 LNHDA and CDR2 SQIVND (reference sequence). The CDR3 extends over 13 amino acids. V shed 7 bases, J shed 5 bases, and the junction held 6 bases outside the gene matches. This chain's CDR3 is CASTREGIETQYF. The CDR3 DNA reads TGTGCCAGTACTCGGGAGGGGATCGAGACCCAGTACTTC.

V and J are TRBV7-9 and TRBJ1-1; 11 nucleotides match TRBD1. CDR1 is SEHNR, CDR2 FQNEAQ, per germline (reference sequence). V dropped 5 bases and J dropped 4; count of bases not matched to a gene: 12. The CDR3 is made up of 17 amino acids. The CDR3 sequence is CASSDDQDRGPFTEAFF. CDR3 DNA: TGTGCCAGCAGCGACGACCAGGACAGGGGGCCGTTCACTGAAGCTTTCTTT.

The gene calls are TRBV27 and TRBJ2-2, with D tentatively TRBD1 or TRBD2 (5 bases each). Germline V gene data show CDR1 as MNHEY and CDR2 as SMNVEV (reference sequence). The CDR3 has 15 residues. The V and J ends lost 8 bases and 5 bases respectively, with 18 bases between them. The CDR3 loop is CASQSRDPQTGELFF. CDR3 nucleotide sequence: TGTGCCAGCCAAAGCAGGGACCCACAGACCGGGGAGCTGTTTTTT.

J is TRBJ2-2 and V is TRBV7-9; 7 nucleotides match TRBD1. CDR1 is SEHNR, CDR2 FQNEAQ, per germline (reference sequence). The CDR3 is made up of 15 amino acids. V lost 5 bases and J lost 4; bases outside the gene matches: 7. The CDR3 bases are TGTGCCAGCAGCAAGGGGGCAGGGTCCACCGGGGAGCTGTTTTTT. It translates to CASSKGAGSTGELFF.

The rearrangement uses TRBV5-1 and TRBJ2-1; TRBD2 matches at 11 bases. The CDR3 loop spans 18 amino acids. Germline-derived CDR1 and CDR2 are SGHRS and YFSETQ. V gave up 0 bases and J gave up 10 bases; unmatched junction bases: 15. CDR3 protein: CASSLGHGTSGPTGEQFF. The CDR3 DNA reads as TGCGCCAGCAGCTTGGGTCATGGGACTAGCGGACCCACAGGAGAGCAGTTCTTC.

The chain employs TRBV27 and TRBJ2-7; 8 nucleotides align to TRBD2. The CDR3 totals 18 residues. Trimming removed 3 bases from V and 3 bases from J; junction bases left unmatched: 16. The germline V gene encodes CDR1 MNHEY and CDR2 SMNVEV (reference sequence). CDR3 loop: CASSFFSNGGRSLYEQYF. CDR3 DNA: TGTGCCAGCAGTTTTTTCTCCAACGGCGGGAGGTCGCTCTACGAGCAGTACTTC.